A selection of T cell receptor beta chains follows, all from one sample in a study of identical twins. One entry per CDR3 protein results from TCRdb running MiXCR on the 5' RACE reads. The sample has around 340,000 distinct CDR3 sequences, 9% to 15% seen once. Another study also made use of these data, one on yellow fever vaccine responses in identical twins.

The sequencing input was CD8+ T cells sorted from blood. The receptors stem from a woman aged 18-29 years in good health. The CDR3 runs from the conserved cysteine through the conserved F or W. D genes are given only for firm matches. The size of a clone is reported for some rows only, either as once, few or many, or as a class for expanded clones.

V: TRBV6-5; J: TRBJ1-2; D: -; size: few; DNA: TGTGCCAGCAGTTACGGGGGTGGTGATGGCTACACCTTC; CDR3: CASSYGGGDGYTF
V: TRBV28; J: TRBJ1-2; D: -; size: few; DNA: TGTGCCAGCAGTTTATCAAGGGAGGGCTACACCTTC; CDR3: CASSLSREGYTF
V: TRBV2; J: TRBJ2-1; D: -; size: -; DNA: TGTGCCAGCAGTGAAGCCCGCGGGGACATATACAATGAGCAGTTCTTC; CDR3: CASSEARGDIYNEQFF
V: TRBV4-2; J: TRBJ2-5; D: TRBD2; size: many; DNA: TGTGCCAGCAGCCAAGATGGTTCTAGCGGGGGATCGGAGACCCAGTACTTC; CDR3: CASSQDGSSGGSETQYF
V: TRBV28; J: TRBJ1-2; D: -; size: few; DNA: TGTGCCAGCAGTTACTCGGCAGGGGTTAGTGGCTACACCTTC; CDR3: CASSYSAGVSGYTF
V: TRBV3-1; J: TRBJ2-5; D: TRBD2; size: few; DNA: TGTGCCAGCAGTATAGGAGCGGGGGAAGAGACCCAGTACTTC; CDR3: CASSIGAGEETQYF
V: TRBV10-2; J: TRBJ1-1; D: TRBD1; size: few; DNA: TGCGCCAGCAGTGAGCGGGACAGGGGGTTGAACACTGAAGCTTTCTTT; CDR3: CASSERDRGLNTEAFF
V: TRBV6-5; J: TRBJ2-5; D: TRBD1; size: -; DNA: TGTGCCAGCAGTTACTCGATTGCAGGGGGAAAGACCCAGTACTTC; CDR3: CASSYSIAGGKTQYF
V: TRBV12-3/TRBV12-4; J: TRBJ2-1; D: TRBD2; size: few; DNA: TGTGCCAGCAGTTTTTTAGCGGGAGGGCATGAGCAGTTCTTC; CDR3: CASSFLAGGHEQFF
V: TRBV12-3/TRBV12-4; J: TRBJ1-2; D: -; size: -; DNA: TGTGCCAACAGCGGGGAGGGCGATGGAGGCTACACCTTC; CDR3: CANSGEGDGGYTF